These 10 T cell receptor beta chains were sequenced from one sample in a study of T cell responses to AZD1222 COVID-19 vaccine. Clones were read by immunoSEQ multiplex PCR, and TCRdb kept only the in-frame ones, dropping some. Here the sample spans about 200,000 clones, approximately 94% being singletons. This sample comprised peripheral blood, obtained 28 days after the second dose of the MenACWY control vaccine. These receptors originate from an adult who received the MenACWY meningococcal vaccine as a control.

This chain links TRBV6-4 with TRBJ1-1; TRBD1 is a possible D gene (5 bases). Per the germline V gene, CDR1 is MRHNA and CDR2 is SNTAGT. CDR3 length equals 13 residues. Between the trimmed V and J ends, which lost 7 bases and 1 base, there was a span of 10 bases. The CDR3 sequence is CASTRQRNTEAFF. In nucleotides, the CDR3 is TGTGCCAGCACGAGACAGCGGAACACTGAAGCTTTCTTT.

This clone was picked up one time. The V call is TRBV5-5, the J call TRBJ2-5; tentative D call: TRBD1 (5 bases). The CDR3 totals 15 residues. Trimming removed 0 bases from V and 2 bases from J, with 11 bases in between. Per the germline V gene, CDR1 is SGHKS and CDR2 is YYEKEE (reference sequence). The DNA of the CDR3 is TGTGCCAGCAGCTTGGGAGACAGAGGTCAAGAGACCCAGTACTTC. The encoded protein is CASSLGDRGQETQYF.

The rearrangement joins TRBV7-9 to TRBJ2-1; D ambiguous. Germline CDR1 SEHNR, CDR2 FQNEAQ (reference sequence). The length of the CDR3 is 18 residues. V lost 5 bases to trimming and J lost 0 bases, with 20 bases between them. DNA for the CDR3: TGTGCCAGCAGCCAAATGGAGAAGGTATTCAGCTCCTACAATGAGCAGTTCTTC. Its translation: CASSQMEKVFSSYNEQFF.

The chain employs TRBV7-9 and TRBJ2-7, with 11 bases that match TRBD1. The ends lost 5 bases at V and 4 bases at J; junction bases unmatched: 4. The CDR3 length is 14 residues. The germline CDR1 and CDR2 sequences are SEHNR and FQNEAQ (reference sequence). The CDR3 sequence: CASSEGQGVYEQYF. In DNA form, the CDR3 reads TGTGCCAGCAGCGAGGGACAGGGGGTATACGAGCAGTACTTC.

J is TRBJ1-2 and V is TRBV12-3 or TRBV12-4; 7 positions match TRBD1. There are 13 residues in the CDR3. V lost 10 bases to trimming and J lost 4 bases; unmatched junction nucleotides: 9. The chain's CDR3 is CAIEGAVGYGYTF. In DNA, the CDR3 is TGTGCCATCGAGGGGGCGGTCGGCTATGGCTACACCTTC.

This rearrangement joins TRBV30 to TRBJ1-3; D ambiguous. Germline CDR1 and CDR2: GTSNPN and SVGIG (reference sequence). This CDR3 has 10 amino acids. The V end was cut by 1 base, the J end by 7 bases, with 2 bases between. The CDR3 DNA follows: TGTGCCTGGAGTGCCAACACCATATATTTT. This translates into CAWSANTIYF.

Regarding this clone: This CDR3 is also generated by other DNA sequences in the sample. The chain employs TRBV2 and TRBJ1-2, with a possible D match to TRBD1 (5 bases). V gave up 4 bases and J gave up 8 bases, with 5 bases separating them. Germline V gene lookup returns CDR1 SNHLY and CDR2 FYNNEI. CDR3 length equals 10 residues. DNA of the CDR3: TGTGCCAGCAGTGGGGGCGGCTACACCTTC. Amino acids: CASSGGGYTF.

The genes are TRBV27 and TRBJ2-7; D is possibly TRBD1 (5 bases). This CDR3 is built from 15 residues. V was cut by 2 bases and J by 3 bases, with 14 bases left in between. The germline V gene has CDR1 MNHEY and CDR2 SMNVEV (reference sequence). CDR3 region: CASSLQGSEVYEQYF. CDR3 DNA sequence: TGTGCCAGCAGTTTACAGGGCTCCGAAGTCTACGAGCAGTACTTC.

The gene calls are TRBV5-1 and TRBJ2-2; either TRBD1 or TRBD2 may fit D (5 bases each). The CDR3 extends over 16 amino acids. Looked up from germline, CDR1 is SGHRS and CDR2 is YFSETQ. V lost 7 bases and J 0 bases, leaving 16 bases between the germline ends. Here the CDR3 DNA reads TGCGCCAGCTCTGGGGGACGGACCGCGAACACCGGGGAGCTGTTTTTT. Translating it yields CASSGGRTANTGELFF.

The chain carries TRBV6-5 and TRBJ2-7, with D possibly matching TRBD1 (5 bases). From germline, CDR1 is MNHEY and CDR2 SVGAGI. The length of the CDR3 is 15 residues. V shed 1 base and J shed 5 bases, with 15 bases lying between them. CDR3 residues: CASSYFRQGPNEQYF. As DNA, the CDR3 is TGTGCCAGCAGTTACTTCAGGCAGGGCCCCAACGAGCAGTACTTC.